At least ten counts were recorded for the clone carrying this TCR beta chain. Its antigen remains unidentified. The data originate from a study of T cell repertoires in cytomegalovirus infection. Study-level information: Shared public TCR beta signatures pointed to both CMV infection and a matching HLA type.

General study points: Individuals carrying CMV plus the relevant HLA were identified by cumulative frequency of public TCR beta families. Dominating the ex vivo response were TCR beta clonotypes that were CMV-specific and HLA-C-restricted.

This CDR3 has 16 residues. Losses at the gene ends were 3 bases for V and 3 bases for J; bases not matched to a gene: 5. Germline CDR1 is SGHVS and CDR2 is FQNEAQ. TCRdb re-called the reads through MiXCR, storing one row per CDR3 protein. The repertoire includes 250,000 or so distinct CDR3 sequences, approximately 17% of them detected once, and over 40% sits in the top ten. The sample consisted of CD8+ T cells from PBMCs. This TCR was sampled from a human donor in good health (CMV status not recorded). Some clones in this sample may be carry-over from other donors' samples. This rearrangement joins TRBV7-8 to TRBJ2-1, with 10 nucleotides matching TRBD2. CDR3 bases: TGTGCCAGCAGCTTCCTGCTAGCGGGAGACTACAATGAGCAGTTCTTC. Amino acids: CASSFLLAGDYNEQFF.